This is a list of T cell receptor beta chains from one sample in a study of cytomegalovirus exposure and HLA in healthy donors. Profiled with immunoSEQ multiplex PCR; TCRdb holds only in-frame clones, not every one. The sample shows about 170,000 clones, approximately 80% of them seen only once. The sequencing input was PBMCs. These receptor sequences come from a male donor in good health and CMV-seronegative. CDR3s include the opening cysteine and the closing phenylalanine or tryptophan. The D gene is left open where the match is weak. Clone size appears in some rows only: once, few, many, or a class for an expanded clone.

TRBV7-8,-,TRBJ2-1,-,TGTGCCAGCAGCTGGAGCAGGGGCGCCTACAATGAGCAGTTCTTC,CASSWSRGAYNEQFF
TRBV7-3,-,TRBJ2-2,-,TGTGCCAGCAGCGCACAGGGTACCGGGGAGCTGTTTTTT,CASSAQGTGELFF
TRBV15,-,TRBJ1-2,-,TGTGCCACCAGCAACACAGGGTCCCATGGCTACACCTTC,CATSNTGSHGYTF
TRBV11-2,TRBD1,TRBJ1-1,once,TGTGCCAGCAGCTTACCCTTGGACAGGGTTTTGGGAACTGAAGCTTTCTTT,CASSLPLDRVLGTEAFF
TRBV19,TRBD2,TRBJ2-7,-,TGTGCCAGTAGTATAGTTACTAGCGGGAGTGCATCCTACGAGCAGTACTTC,CASSIVTSGSASYEQYF
TRBV10-3,TRBD2,TRBJ2-5,-,TGTGCCATCGCCTGGGCCGGGAGGGGGGAGACCCAGTACTTC,CAIAWAGRGETQYF
TRBV7-9,TRBD1,TRBJ2-1,-,TGTGCCAGCAGCCTCGCGGCAGGGGGCTACAATGAGCAGTTCTTC,CASSLAAGGYNEQFF
TRBV28,TRBD1,TRBJ1-4,-,TGTGCCAGCAGCCCAGGGGGCCATAATGAAAAACTGTTTTTT,CASSPGGHNEKLFF
TRBV7-9,TRBD1,TRBJ1-1,-,TGTGCCAGCAGCTCAGGGACAGGGGCGCGAACTGAAGCTTTCTTT,CASSSGTGARTEAFF
TRBV5-1,-,TRBJ1-1,-,TGCGCCAGCAGCTTGCAGGGAAACACTGAAGCTTTCTTT,CASSLQGNTEAFF
TRBV15,TRBD1,TRBJ1-2,-,TGTGCCACCAGCTACCAACAGGGGGCTTCAGGCTATGGCTACACCTTC,CATSYQQGASGYGYTF
TRBV9,-,TRBJ1-1,-,TGTGCCAGCAGCGTAGACAATCTGCTCTCTGAAGCTTTCTTT,CASSVDNLLSEAFF
TRBV4-2,-,TRBJ1-6,-,TGTGCCAGCGGCCCCCCAGGCTCCTATAATTCACCCCTCCACTTT,CASGPPGSYNSPLHF
TRBV4-1,-,TRBJ2-1,-,TGCGCCAGCAGCCAAGAGGGACTCCCCGTCTTTGAGCAGTTCTTC,CASSQEGLPVFEQFF
TRBV4-1,-,TRBJ2-7,-,TGCGCCAGCAGAGAGGAGGGGGAGCAGTACTTC,CASREEGEQYF
TRBV5-1,TRBD2,TRBJ2-1,-,TGCGCCAGCAGCTTGGCGGGAGGGCCGTACCTCTACAATGAGCAGTTCTTC,CASSLAGGPYLYNEQFF
TRBV9,TRBD1,TRBJ2-1,-,TGTGCCAGCAGCGTAGAGACAGGGGGCTACAATGAGCAGTTCTTC,CASSVETGGYNEQFF
TRBV11-2,-,TRBJ2-3,-,TGTGCCAGCAGGAAGGACTGGGGGGTCACAGATACGCAGTATTTT,CASRKDWGVTDTQYF
TRBV4-2,TRBD1,TRBJ1-1,-,TGTGCCAGCACCCCCTATGCGGGACAGGGAACGAACACTGAAGCTTTCTTT,CASTPYAGQGTNTEAFF
TRBV13,-,TRBJ2-7,few,TGTGCCAGCAGCTCCCCAAACGGGAGAAGGTCCTACGAGCAGTACTTC,CASSSPNGRRSYEQYF
TRBV5-4,-,TRBJ2-1,-,TGTGCCAGCAGCTTGAGAGGTAGCGGATCCTACAATGAGCAGTTCTTC,CASSLRGSGSYNEQFF
TRBV7-9,-,TRBJ2-3,-,TGTGCCAGCAGCTCCGGGGTCAGCACAGATACGCAGTATTTT,CASSSGVSTDTQYF
TRBV19,TRBD1,TRBJ2-3,once,TGTGCCAGTAGTCTCGCCGGGACAGCCCCAGATACGCAGTATTTT,CASSLAGTAPDTQYF
TRBV7-8,-,TRBJ2-3,-,TGTGCCAGCAGCTTAAGGGGGACCACAGATACGCAGTATTTT,CASSLRGTTDTQYF
TRBV5-1,TRBD1,TRBJ1-2,once,TGCGCCAGCAGCGACGGACAGGCGCCCAACTATGGCTACACCTTC,CASSDGQAPNYGYTF
TRBV20-1,-,TRBJ1-1,-,TGCAGTGCTAGGGGTAACAGAGGGGCTTTCTTT,CSARGNRGAFF
TRBV9,-,TRBJ2-5,few,TGTGCCAGCAGCGTAGCATATGGAGGGGCCATAGGGACAGAGACCCAGTACTTC,CASSVAYGGAIGTETQYF
TRBV28,TRBD1,TRBJ2-7,-,TGTGCCAGCAGTCCTGCGGGACAGGCCTCGAAGGAGCAGTACTTC,CASSPAGQASKEQYF
TRBV7-3,-,TRBJ2-7,-,TGTGCCAGCAGCTTGGGCAGTCATTACGAGCAGTACTTC,CASSLGSHYEQYF
TRBV19,TRBD1,TRBJ1-3,-,TGTGCCAGTAGTATGTGGGGGACAGCCTCTGGAAACACCATATATTTT,CASSMWGTASGNTIYF
TRBV6-5,-,TRBJ2-7,-,TGTGCCAGCAGCGCTGCACAGGGCGGGCAGTACTTC,CASSAAQGGQYF
TRBV7-2,TRBD1,TRBJ1-1,few,TGTGCCAGCAGCTCCCCCCGGACAGGGTGGGCTTTCTTT,CASSSPRTGWAFF
TRBV30,TRBD1,TRBJ2-6,-,TGTGCCTGGAACCCGGGACAGTCTTCTGGGGCCAACGTCCTGACTTTC,CAWNPGQSSGANVLTF
TRBV19,-,TRBJ1-2,-,TGTGCCAGTACCGTCCCGTTTTCTAACTATGGCTACACCTTC,CASTVPFSNYGYTF
TRBV5-6,-,TRBJ2-7,-,TGTGCCAGCAGCTCGGGTCCCGAGCAGTACTTC,CASSSGPEQYF
TRBV18,-,TRBJ2-7,-,TGTGCCAGCTCACCAGCCGGGGGAGCGCGAGAGCAGTACTTC,CASSPAGGAREQYF
TRBV2,TRBD1,TRBJ1-2,-,TGTGCCAGCCAGAAGGACAGGGGGCGCGGGCTCTATGGCTACACCTTC,CASQKDRGRGLYGYTF
TRBV7-3,-,TRBJ1-1,-,TGTGCCAGCAGCATACAGGGGAACACTGAAGCTTTCTTT,CASSIQGNTEAFF
TRBV6-1,-,TRBJ1-5,-,TGTGCCAGCAGGGGGAGCGGGAGGGCGGACCAGCCCCAGCATTTT,CASRGSGRADQPQHF
TRBV25-1,-,TRBJ2-5,-,TGTGCCAGCAGTGATTCGGTGAGGACGGGGGAGACCCAGTACTTC,CASSDSVRTGETQYF
TRBV28,-,TRBJ2-5,-,TGTGCCAGCAGTTTACGAGGGTACCAAGAGACCCAGTACTTC,CASSLRGYQETQYF
TRBV28,TRBD2,TRBJ2-7,-,TGTGCCAGCACCCCACCTAGCGGTAGGAACGAGCAGTACTTC,CASTPPSGRNEQYF
TRBV5-1,TRBD1,TRBJ2-2,once,TGCGCCAGTACAAAACCGGGACAGGCGAACACCGGGGAGCTGTTTTTT,CASTKPGQANTGELFF
TRBV11-1,-,TRBJ1-1,-,TGTGCCAGCAGCCTCCCGGGCAGGGCCAACACTGAAGCTTTCTTT,CASSLPGRANTEAFF
TRBV25-1,-,TRBJ1-4,few,TGTGCCAGCAGTGAACGGGGGGGGACTAATGAAAAACTGTTTTTT,CASSERGGTNEKLFF
TRBV6-1,-,TRBJ2-7,-,TGTGCCAGCAGCCAAATTGACACCACCGAGCAGTACTTC,CASSQIDTTEQYF
TRBV7-8,-,TRBJ2-7,-,TGTGCCAGCAGCCCTCGGGACTCGGTCTCCTACGAGCAGTACTTC,CASSPRDSVSYEQYF
TRBV4-2,-,TRBJ2-3,-,TGTGCCAGCAGCCAGCGCCTAGCGCCAAGCACAGATACGCAGTATTTT,CASSQRLAPSTDTQYF
TRBV19,-,TRBJ2-5,-,TGTGCCAGTAGCGGGGGACTCGGGGAGACCCAGTACTTC,CASSGGLGETQYF
TRBV11-3,-,TRBJ2-1,-,TGTGCCAGCAGCTTATCCCGACTAGGCCATGAGCAGTTCTTC,CASSLSRLGHEQFF
TRBV28,TRBD1,TRBJ1-5,-,TGTGCCAGCAGGGGACAGGGGTTGGGGGGGAATCAGCCCCAGCATTTT,CASRGQGLGGNQPQHF
TRBV6-1,TRBD1,TRBJ2-7,-,TGTGCCAGCAGTCCTACAGGGGTCGGCTACGAGCAGTACTTC,CASSPTGVGYEQYF
TRBV5-1,TRBD1,TRBJ2-5,-,TGCGCCAGCAGCATAGGACAGGGAGGAGAGACCCAGTACTTC,CASSIGQGGETQYF
TRBV5-1,TRBD1,TRBJ2-5,-,TGCGCCAGCAGCCCAGACAGGGGTCTAGGAGAGACCCAGTACTTC,CASSPDRGLGETQYF
TRBV19,TRBD2,TRBJ2-5,-,TGTGCCAGTAGTATTAGCGGGGAAGAGACCCAGTACTTC,CASSISGEETQYF
TRBV7-9,TRBD1,TRBJ1-6,-,TGTGCCGGCTCCGGGACAGTCAATTCACCCCTCCACTTT,CAGSGTVNSPLHF